This T cell receptor (beta chain) is from a study of blood T cells in healthy people across ages. This clonotype was seen a single time. CDR1 is DFQATT, CDR2 SNEGSKA, per germline (reference sequence). V was pared by 6 bases and J by 6 bases, with 17 bases between. The CDR3 loop spans 13 amino acids. Combining a sample-barcoded 5' primer with a J-beta primer mix, a second PCR ran for 7 to 11 cycles. TCRdb redid the calling of the 5' RACE reads with MiXCR, one entry per CDR3 protein. The table has hundreds of thousands of distinct CDR3 sequences, approximately 30% seen once; the top ten hold around 14%.

This sequence joins TRBV20-1 and TRBJ1-2, with unresolved D. Sequenced sample: blood. The origin of this receptor is an elderly woman in good health. CDR3 nucleotides: TGCAGTGCCACGACCCTAGGTGGGAATGGCTACACCTTC. Its translation: CSATTLGGNGYTF.